This TCR beta chain was sequenced in a study of blood T cell repertoires in COVID-19. Using immunoSEQ multiplex PCR, the repertoire was profiled, and TCRdb retains in-frame clones only, with some absent. Among roughly 78,000 clones listed, 86% were seen once. The CDR3 is 15 residues long. The V end lost 1 base, the J end lost 3 bases, and 11 bases lay between the germline ends. Germline V lookup: CDR1 SNHLY, CDR2 FYNNEI. The sequencing input was peripheral blood. This chain links TRBV2 with TRBJ2-3; D possibly corresponds to TRBD2 (7 bases). The receptor comes from a woman aged 55-69 years with acute or convalescent COVID-19. The CDR3 DNA follows: TGTGCCAGCAGTGAAGGGGGGGGGCGGACAGATACGCAGTATTTT. It yields the protein CASSEGGGRTDTQYF.